This T cell receptor beta chain was found in a study of CXCR3-negative and CXCR3-positive naive CD8 T cells. Study-wide results and caveats: The study inferred TCR strength from TRB CDR3 properties and found comparable surface CD5 between naive subsets. After cryopreservation, CXCR3 expression dropped partially; most assays used fresh PBMCs.

CDR3 size: 16 residues. The germline V gene encodes CDR1 MNHEY and CDR2 SVGEGT. In regard to this clonotype: Antigen unknown.

UMI-labeled 5' RACE yielded the TRB cDNA libraries. For each CDR3 protein, TCRdb gives one entry from its re-call of the 5' RACE reads, without DNA. This repertoire includes approximately 40,000 distinct CDR3 sequences. The TCR was taken from a human donor in good health. Some clones in this sample may be carry-over from other donors' samples. This sequence joins TRBV6-2 or TRBV6-3 and TRBJ1-1. The sample was memory CD8+ T cells from blood. This chain's CDR3 is CASSVVLETVNTEAFF.